These 7 T cell receptor beta chains were sequenced from one sample in a study of T cell changes during pregnancy in multiple sclerosis. Clones were sequenced by immunoSEQ multiplex PCR, and TCRdb holds only the in-frame ones, with some missing. The sample yields about 60,000 clones, around 90% seen once. The material sequenced was peripheral blood, taken in the third trimester of pregnancy. The receptors shown here come from a female donor in good health, enrolled as a control in a pregnancy study.

The genes are TRBV5-1 and TRBJ2-1; 9 positions match TRBD2. Germline V CDR1 and CDR2: SGHRS, YFSETQ. This CDR3 spans 14 amino acids. V dropped 4 bases and J dropped 7; count of bases not matched to a gene: 6. The CDR3 reads CASSISGGSNEQFF. The CDR3 DNA sequence: TGCGCCAGCAGCATTAGCGGGGGCTCGAATGAGCAGTTCTTC.

CDR3 bases: TGCGCCAGCAGCCAAGATCCGATAGGGGCGTACAATGAGCAGTTCTTC. Translation gives CASSQDPIGAYNEQFF. V gene TRBV4-1 combines with J gene TRBJ2-1, with TRBD1 as a possible D gene (5 bases). Trimming left V 0 bases short and J 4 bases short, with 13 bases between. The CDR3 extends over 16 amino acids. CDR1 and CDR2 from the germline V gene are MGHRA and YSYEKL.

The rearrangement links TRBV7-2 to TRBJ1-2; unclear D gene. Trimming removed 3 bases from V and 3 bases from J, with 11 bases in between. This CDR3 spans 14 amino acids. From germline, CDR1 is SGHTA and CDR2 FQGNSA. CDR3 sequence reads: CASSFGEAYYGYTF. The CDR3 DNA reads TGTGCCAGCAGCTTCGGAGAGGCCTACTATGGCTACACCTTC. The full variable domain, with the rest looked up from reference TRBV7-2 and TRBJ1-2, is GAGVSQSPSNKVTEKGKDVELRCDPISGHTALYWYRQSLGQGLEFLIYFQGNSAPDKSGLPSDRFSAERTGGSVSTLTIQRTQQEDSAVYLCASSFGEAYYGYTFGSGTRLTVV.

The J gene is TRBJ1-1, the V gene TRBV6-5, with a weak D call TRBD1 (5 bases). CDR3 size: 14 residues. Germline loops: CDR1 MNHEY, CDR2 SVGAGI. Trimming stripped 2 bases from V and 7 bases from J, with 14 bases between. The CDR3 region has the DNA TGTGCCAGCAGTTACGGGGGGTTTGAGAGTGAAGCTTTCTTT. It yields the protein CASSYGGFESEAFF.

The rearrangement links TRBV2 to TRBJ2-5; D might be TRBD2 (6 bases). Germline assignment: CDR1 SNHLY and CDR2 FYNNEI. The CDR3 has 14 residues. Trimming stripped 3 bases from V and 5 bases from J, with 13 bases between. The CDR3 here is CASSDPGVLETQYF. The CDR3 DNA sequence: TGTGCCAGCAGTGATCCGGGGGTCCTGGAGACCCAGTACTTC.

The chain uses TRBV5-1 and TRBJ2-1; 9 bases fit TRBD2. The CDR3 spans 15 residues. With 2 bases clipped from V and 9 bases from J, the junction kept 9 bases outside the gene matches. Germline values: CDR1 SGHRS, CDR2 YFSETQ. The CDR3 loop reads CASSLLAGAGIEQFF. The CDR3, as DNA: TGCGCCAGCAGCTTATTAGCGGGAGCCGGGATTGAGCAGTTCTTC.

The rearrangement uses TRBV19 and TRBJ2-3; 7 nucleotides align to TRBD2. Germline values: CDR1 LNHDA, CDR2 SQIVND (reference sequence). After removal of 4 bases from V and 1 base from J, the junction contained 8 bases not matched to a gene. The CDR3 runs to 16 residues. CDR3: CASSTGTTLGTDTQYF. CDR3 nucleotides: TGTGCCAGTAGTACCGGGACTACCCTAGGCACAGATACGCAGTATTTT.